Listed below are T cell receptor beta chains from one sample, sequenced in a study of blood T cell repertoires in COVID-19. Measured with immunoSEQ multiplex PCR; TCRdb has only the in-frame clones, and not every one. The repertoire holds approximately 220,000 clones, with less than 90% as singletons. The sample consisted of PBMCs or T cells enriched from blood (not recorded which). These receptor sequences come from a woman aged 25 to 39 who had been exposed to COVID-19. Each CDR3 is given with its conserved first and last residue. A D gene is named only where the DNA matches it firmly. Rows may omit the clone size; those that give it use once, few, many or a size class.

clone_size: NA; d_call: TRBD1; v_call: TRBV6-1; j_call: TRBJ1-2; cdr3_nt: TGTGCCAGCAGTGGGGCTCTACAGGGGGCTGGTGGCTACACCTTC; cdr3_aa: CASSGALQGAGGYTF
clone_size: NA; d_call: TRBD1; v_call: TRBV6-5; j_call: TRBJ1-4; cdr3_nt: TGTGCCAGCAGGGCAGGGGGCGCGAATGAAAAACTGTTTTTT; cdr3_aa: CASRAGGANEKLFF
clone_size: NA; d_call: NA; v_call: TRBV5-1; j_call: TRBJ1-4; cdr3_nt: TGCGCCAGCAGCTTGGGGGGAGGGCCCGGGAGAGAAAAACTGTTTTTT; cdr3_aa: CASSLGGGPGREKLFF
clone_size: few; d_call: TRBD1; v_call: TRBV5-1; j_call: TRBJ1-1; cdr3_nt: TGCGCCAGCAGCTGGGGACAGGTCATGAACACTGAAGCTTTCTTT; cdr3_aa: CASSWGQVMNTEAFF
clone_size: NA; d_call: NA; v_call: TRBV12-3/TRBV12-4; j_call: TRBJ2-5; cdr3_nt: TGTGCCAGCAGCTGGGAGGAAGAGACCCAGTACTTC; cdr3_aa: CASSWEEETQYF
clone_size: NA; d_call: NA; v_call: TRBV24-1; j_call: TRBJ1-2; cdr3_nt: TGTGCCACCAGTGAGACAGGCAACTATGGCTACACCTTC; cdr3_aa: CATSETGNYGYTF
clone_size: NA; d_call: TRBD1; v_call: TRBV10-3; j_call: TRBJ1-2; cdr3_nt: TGTGCCATCAGTAAGGGACAGGCTAACCACTATGGCTACACCTTC; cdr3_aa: CAISKGQANHYGYTF
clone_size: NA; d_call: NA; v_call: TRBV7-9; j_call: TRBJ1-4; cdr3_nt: TGTGCCAGCAGCTTAGGTAGTTGCGTAGGGGTAAAACTGTTTTTT; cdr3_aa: CASSLGSCVGVKLFF
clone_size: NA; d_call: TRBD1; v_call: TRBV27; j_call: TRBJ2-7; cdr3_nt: TGTGCCAGCAGTAAGACAGGGGCCTACGAGCAGTACTTC; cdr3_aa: CASSKTGAYEQYF
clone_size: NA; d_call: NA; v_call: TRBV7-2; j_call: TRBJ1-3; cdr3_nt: TGTGCCAGCAGCTTAGGAGTCTCTGGAAACACCATATATTTT; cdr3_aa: CASSLGVSGNTIYF
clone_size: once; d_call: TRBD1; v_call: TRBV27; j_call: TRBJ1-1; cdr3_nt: TGTGCCAGCAGCTTGACAGGGCCGAACACTGAAGCTTTCTTT; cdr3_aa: CASSLTGPNTEAFF
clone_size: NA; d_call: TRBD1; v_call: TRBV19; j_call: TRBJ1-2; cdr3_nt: TGTGCCAGTAAGTCGACAGGGGGCTTCGAGGGCTACACCTTC; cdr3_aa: CASKSTGGFEGYTF
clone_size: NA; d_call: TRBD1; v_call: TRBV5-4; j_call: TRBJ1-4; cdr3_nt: TGTGCCAGCAGCTTGGGAGGTGGCACAGGGGGCTTGGGGGAAAAACTGTTTTTT; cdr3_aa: CASSLGGGTGGLGEKLFF
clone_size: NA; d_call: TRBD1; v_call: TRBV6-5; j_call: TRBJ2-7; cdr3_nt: TGTGCCAGCACAACGACAGGGGGTAGCTCCTACGAGCAGTACTTC; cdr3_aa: CASTTTGGSSYEQYF
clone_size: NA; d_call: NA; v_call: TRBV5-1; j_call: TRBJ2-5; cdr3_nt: TGCGCCAGCAGTGCAGGGGTGGAGACCCAGTACTTC; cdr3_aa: CASSAGVETQYF
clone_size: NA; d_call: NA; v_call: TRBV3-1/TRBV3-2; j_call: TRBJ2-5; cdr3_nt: TGTGCCAGCAGCCAAGAAGCCCCGGAGACCCAGTACTTC; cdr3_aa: CASSQEAPETQYF
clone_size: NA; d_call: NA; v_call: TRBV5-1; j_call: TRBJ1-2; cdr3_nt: TGCGCCAGCAGCTTGGGTTTTGGGGAGGATGGCTACACCTTC; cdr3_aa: CASSLGFGEDGYTF
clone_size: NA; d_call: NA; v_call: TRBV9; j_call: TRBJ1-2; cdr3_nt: TGTGCCAGCAGCGACACTACGGGACTTGGCTACACCTTC; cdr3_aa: CASSDTTGLGYTF
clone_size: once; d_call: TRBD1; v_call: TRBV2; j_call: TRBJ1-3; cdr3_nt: TGTGCCAGCAGCACACAGGGGGTGACTGGAAACACCATATATTTT; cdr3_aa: CASSTQGVTGNTIYF
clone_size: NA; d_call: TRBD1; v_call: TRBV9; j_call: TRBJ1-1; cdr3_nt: TGTGCCAGCAGCGGGGGACAGGGGGCACGTACTGAAGCTTTCTTT; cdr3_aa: CASSGGQGARTEAFF
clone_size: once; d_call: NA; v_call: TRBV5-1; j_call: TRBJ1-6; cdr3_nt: TGCGCCAGCAGTCCCGTCTCGGAGAAGAATTCACCCCTCCACTTT; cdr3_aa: CASSPVSEKNSPLHF
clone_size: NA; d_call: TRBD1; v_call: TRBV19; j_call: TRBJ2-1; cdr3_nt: TGTGCCAGTAGTACCGGCCGGACAGGAAGTATCTACAATGAGCAGTTCTTC; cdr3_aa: CASSTGRTGSIYNEQFF
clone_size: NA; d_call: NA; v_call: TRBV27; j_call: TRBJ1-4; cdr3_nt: TGTGCCAGCAGTTTCGGGACTCCCGGGAGTGGTGAAAAACTGTTTTTT; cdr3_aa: CASSFGTPGSGEKLFF
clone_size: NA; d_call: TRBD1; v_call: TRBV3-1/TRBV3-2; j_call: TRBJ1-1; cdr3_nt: TGTGCCAGCAGCCACTCAGGGGGCGCAGCCACTGAAGCTTTCTTT; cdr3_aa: CASSHSGGAATEAFF
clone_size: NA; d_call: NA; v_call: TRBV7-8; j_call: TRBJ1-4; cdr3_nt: TGTGCCAGCAGCCCCGACGGGGGGTTGGGTGAAAAACTGTTTTTT; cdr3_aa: CASSPDGGLGEKLFF
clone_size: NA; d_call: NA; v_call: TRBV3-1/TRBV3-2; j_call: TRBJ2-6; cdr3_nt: TGTGCCAGCAGCCCCGGGAAAGGGGCCAACGTCCTGACTTTC; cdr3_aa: CASSPGKGANVLTF
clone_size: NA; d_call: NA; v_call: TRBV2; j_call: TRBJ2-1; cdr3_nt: TGTGCCAGCATGGGGGGGCCAAGGAATGAGCAGTTCTTC; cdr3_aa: CASMGGPRNEQFF
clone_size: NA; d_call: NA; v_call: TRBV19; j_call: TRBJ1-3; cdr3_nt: TGTGCCAGTAATCCGACTTTTACCGGAAACACCATATATTTT; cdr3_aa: CASNPTFTGNTIYF
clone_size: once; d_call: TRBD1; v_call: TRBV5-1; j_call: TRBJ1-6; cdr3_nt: TGCGCCAGCAGCCCAGACCGACAGGGAGTAGATTCACCCCTCCACTTT; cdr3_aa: CASSPDRQGVDSPLHF
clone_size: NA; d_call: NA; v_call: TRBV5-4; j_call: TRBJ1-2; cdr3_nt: TGTGCCAGCAGCGTTTATGACAGGCCGCTTTATGGCTACACCTTC; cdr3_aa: CASSVYDRPLYGYTF
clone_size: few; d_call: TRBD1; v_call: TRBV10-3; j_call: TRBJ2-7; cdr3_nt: TGTGCCATCAGTGAGTCGACAGGGAATGAGCAGTACTTC; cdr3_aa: CAISESTGNEQYF
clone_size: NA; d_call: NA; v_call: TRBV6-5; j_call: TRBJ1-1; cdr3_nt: TGTGCCAGCAGTTCACATATGAACACTGAAGCTTTCTTT; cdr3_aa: CASSSHMNTEAFF
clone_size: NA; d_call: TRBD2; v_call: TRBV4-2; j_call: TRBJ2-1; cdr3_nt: TGTGCCAGCAGCCAAGCCACGCTACTAGCGGGGGGGCCTAATGAGCAGTTCTTC; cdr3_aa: CASSQATLLAGGPNEQFF
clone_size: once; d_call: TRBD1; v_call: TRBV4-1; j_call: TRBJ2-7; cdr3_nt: TGCGCCAGCAGCACCGGGACAGGGATCGCCTACGAGCAGTACTTC; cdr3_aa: CASSTGTGIAYEQYF
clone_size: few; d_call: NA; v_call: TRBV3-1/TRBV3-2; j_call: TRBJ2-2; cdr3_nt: TGTGCCAGCAGCCAAGAGCGCGGGTGGGCCGGGGAGCTGTTTTTT; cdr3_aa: CASSQERGWAGELFF
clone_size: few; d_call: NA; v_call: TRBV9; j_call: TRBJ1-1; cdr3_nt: TGTGCCAGCAGCGTCGGAGGCAGCACTGAAGCTTTCTTT; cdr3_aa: CASSVGGSTEAFF
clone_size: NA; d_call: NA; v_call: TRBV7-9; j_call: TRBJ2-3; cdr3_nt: TGTGCCAGCAGCTTAGACAGATACACAGATACGCAGTATTTT; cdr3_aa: CASSLDRYTDTQYF
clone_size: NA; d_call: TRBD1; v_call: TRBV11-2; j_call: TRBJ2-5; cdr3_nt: TGTGCCAGCAGCTTGAGTAGACAGGGGTGGGAGACCCAGTACTTC; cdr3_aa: CASSLSRQGWETQYF
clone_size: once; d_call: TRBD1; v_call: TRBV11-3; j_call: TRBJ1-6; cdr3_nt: TGTGCCAGCAGCTTAGACCCCAGGGGGGTCAGTAATTCACCCCTCCACTTT; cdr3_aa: CASSLDPRGVSNSPLHF
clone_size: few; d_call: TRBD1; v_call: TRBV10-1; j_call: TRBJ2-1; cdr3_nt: TGCGCCAGCAGCCGGACAGGGGGGAATGAGCAGTTCTTC; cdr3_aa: CASSRTGGNEQFF
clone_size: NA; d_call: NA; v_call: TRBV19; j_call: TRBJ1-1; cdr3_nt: TGTGCCAGTAGTTTGGCAGAGAACACTGAAGCTTTCTTT; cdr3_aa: CASSLAENTEAFF
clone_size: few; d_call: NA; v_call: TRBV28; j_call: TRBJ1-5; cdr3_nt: TGTGCCAGCAGTTTGAGTGGGCATAGCAATCAGCCCCAGCATTTT; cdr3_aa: CASSLSGHSNQPQHF
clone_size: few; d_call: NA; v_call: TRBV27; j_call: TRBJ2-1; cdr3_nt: TGTGCCAGCAGCACTTCCACGGGGGGCCTGAAGGGTCATGAGCAGTTCTTC; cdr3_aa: CASSTSTGGLKGHEQFF
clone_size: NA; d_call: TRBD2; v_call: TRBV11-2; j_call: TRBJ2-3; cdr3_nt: TGTGCCAGCAGCTTGCGGGGGGCCGGCACAGATACGCAGTATTTT; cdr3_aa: CASSLRGAGTDTQYF
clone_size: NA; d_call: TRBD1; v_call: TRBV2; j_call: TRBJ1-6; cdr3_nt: TGTGCCACCTCTCCCCCGGGGACAGGGAATTCACCCCTCCACTTT; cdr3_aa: CATSPPGTGNSPLHF
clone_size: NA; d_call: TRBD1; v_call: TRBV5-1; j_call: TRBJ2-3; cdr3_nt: TGCGCCAGCAGCTCGGGACAGAGCACAGATACGCAGTATTTT; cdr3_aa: CASSSGQSTDTQYF
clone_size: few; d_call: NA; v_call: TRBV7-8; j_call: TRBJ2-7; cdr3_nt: TGTGCCAGCAGCTTAGTTCGGGGCGAGCAGTACTTC; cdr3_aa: CASSLVRGEQYF
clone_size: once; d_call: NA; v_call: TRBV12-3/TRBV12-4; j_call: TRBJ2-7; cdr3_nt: TGTGCCAGCAGGACAGGTTCCTACGAGCAGTACTTC; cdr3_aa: CASRTGSYEQYF